A single sample is the source of the 12 T cell receptor beta chains below, sequenced in a study of T cells in Graves' hyperthyroidism and ophthalmopathy. From RNA transcripts, TCR beta CDR3 regions were amplified. HTBI primers were employed in a first-round RT-PCR of the TCR CDR3. TCRdb reprocessed the multiplex PCR reads with MiXCR, giving one entry per CDR3 protein. The sample holds some 620,000 distinct CDR3 sequences, roughly 17% seen once. Sequences were obtained from blood. The receptor set was obtained from a woman under 40 with Graves' hyperthyroidism.

This chain joins TRBV19 and TRBJ2-3, with D possibly being TRBD2 (6 bases). Looked up from germline, CDR1 is LNHDA and CDR2 is SQIVND (reference sequence). V was clipped by 0 bases and J by 2 bases, with 12 bases between them. This CDR3 comprises 16 residues. This CDR3 is CASSIDLSGLTDTQYF. The CDR3, as DNA: TGTGCCAGTAGTATAGATCTCAGCGGGCTCACAGATACGCAGTATTTT.

Ten or more counts support this clonotype. The chain joins TRBV27 to TRBJ2-7; no definite D call. The germline V and J ends were trimmed by 4 bases and 3 bases, with 10 bases remaining between them. The CDR3 has 13 amino acids. The germline V gene has CDR1 MNHEY and CDR2 SMNVEV (reference sequence). The CDR3 protein is CASSSPTSYEQYF. The CDR3 nucleotides read TGTGCCAGCAGTTCCCCCACAAGCTACGAGCAGTACTTC.

A word on this clonotype: A single base separates this from a much larger clone, so it may be a read error. The CDR3 DNA reads TGTGCCAGCAGTACAGGGAACTACGAGCAGTACTTC. The encoded protein is CASSTGNYEQYF. The chain uses TRBV27 and TRBJ2-7; the D gene is possibly TRBD1 (6 bases). Trimming removed 5 bases from V and 3 bases from J, with 8 bases in between. The CDR3 runs 12 residues. In germline, CDR1 is MNHEY, CDR2 SMNVEV (reference sequence).

The gene calls are TRBV9 and TRBJ2-3, with D possibly being TRBD1 (7 bases). There are 18 residues in the CDR3. The germline V gene encodes CDR1 SGDLS and CDR2 YYNGEE. The ends were cut back, 0 bases at V and 5 bases at J, with 22 bases in the middle. CDR3 residues: CASSVGGLVTGRGDTQYF. The CDR3 DNA is TGTGCCAGCAGCGTAGGAGGCTTAGTGACAGGGCGGGGAGATACGCAGTATTTT.

This clonotype has at least ten counts. The V and J genes are TRBV28 and TRBJ2-5; D unresolved. V was cut by 6 bases and J by 2 bases, with 16 bases left in between. CDR3 length: 15 residues. Germline V gives CDR1 MDHEN, CDR2 SYDVKM. CDR3 region: CASSLLGSEQETQYF. The CDR3 DNA is TGTGCCAGCAGCCTACTCGGATCAGAACAAGAGACCCAGTACTTC.

This clonotype was seen ten or more times. The chain is built from TRBV13 and TRBJ2-3; D ambiguous. Germline V gene data show CDR1 as PRHDT and CDR2 as FYEKMQ (reference sequence). The CDR3 runs to 16 residues. V dropped 4 bases and J dropped 2 bases, with 16 bases sitting between them. CDR3 nucleotides: TGTGCCAGCAGCTACCGACTCCAAGGGTCCACAGATACGCAGTATTTT. It yields the protein CASSYRLQGSTDTQYF.

This clonotype was seen repeatedly, ten times or more. The chain uses TRBV6-2 or TRBV6-3 and TRBJ2-3; 7 bases map to TRBD2. The V and J ends lost 3 bases and 4 bases, in that order; junction bases with no gene match: 4. The CDR3 consists of 14 residues. Germline V gives CDR1 MNHEY, CDR2 SVGEGT. The CDR3 sequence is CASSYGLAADTQYF. The CDR3 DNA sequence: TGTGCCAGCAGTTATGGGCTAGCGGCAGATACGCAGTATTTT.

This sequence joins TRBV9 and TRBJ2-1; 10 positions match TRBD2. The CDR3 length is 20 residues. J lost 0 bases, V lost 0 bases, and 12 bases had no gene match. From germline, CDR1 is SGDLS and CDR2 YYNGEE. The CDR3 loop is CASSVEGSPLAGVSYNEQFF. CDR3 bases: TGTGCCAGCAGCGTAGAAGGGTCCCCGCTAGCGGGAGTCTCCTACAATGAGCAGTTCTTC.

This clonotype was recorded many times. The chain joins TRBV20-1 to TRBJ1-1, with 10 bases aligning to TRBD1. The CDR3 is 14 residues long. Germline CDR1 is DFQATT and CDR2 is SNEGSKA (reference sequence). With 0 bases clipped from V and 6 bases from J, the junction kept 4 bases outside the gene matches. CDR3 nucleotide sequence: TGCAGTGCTAGAGATGGGGACAGGGGCGCTGAAGCTTTCTTT. Translated: CSARDGDRGAEAFF.

A few counts support this clonotype. V and J are TRBV7-9 and TRBJ1-1; unclear D gene. The CDR3 length is 14 residues. Trimming stripped 1 base from V and 7 bases from J, with 13 bases between. Per the germline V gene, CDR1 is SEHNR and CDR2 is FQNEAQ (reference sequence). DNA of the CDR3: TGTGCCAGCAGCTTAGGGGTTGGGGAGTTTGAAGCTTTCTTT. Translation: CASSLGVGEFEAFF.

This clonotype has only a few counts. The V call is TRBV20-1, the J call TRBJ2-3; 8 nucleotides align to TRBD1. Losses at the gene ends were 5 bases for V and 7 bases for J; bases not matched to a gene: 20. The germline V gene encodes CDR1 DFQATT and CDR2 SNEGSKA (reference sequence). This CDR3 contains 17 residues. The CDR3 DNA sequence: TGCAGTGCTCAGGGACAGGTGGGGGCAGGAGCCTATTATACGCAGTATTTT. Protein: CSAQGQVGAGAYYTQYF.

This clonotype appeared once. The chain couples TRBV5-1 to TRBJ2-3; tentative D call: TRBD2 (5 bases). Germline V lookup: CDR1 SGHRS, CDR2 YFSETQ. V lost 6 bases to trimming and J lost 0 bases, with 11 bases between them. This CDR3 is built from 14 residues. CDR3 region: CASIGGPSTDTQYF. The CDR3 region has the DNA TGCGCCAGCATTGGCGGGCCTAGCACAGATACGCAGTATTTT.